One and the same sample provided the 8 T cell receptor beta chains below, sequenced in a study of cytomegalovirus exposure and HLA in healthy donors. The data were produced by immunoSEQ multiplex PCR, yet TCRdb's version contains in-frame clones alone and is incomplete. The sample has approximately 170,000 clones, about four fifths seen once; the top ten hold roughly a tenth. The sequencing sample was made of PBMCs. Receptors originate from a man younger than 45 in good health and CMV-seropositive.

The chain has TRBV10-3 and TRBJ2-7, with 7 bases that match TRBD2. V lost 8 bases and J lost 3; bases outside the gene matches: 1. Germline V lookup: CDR1 ENHRY, CDR2 SYGVKD. This CDR3 has 11 amino acids. The chain's CDR3 is CAIQRDYEQYF. The CDR3 DNA is TGTGCCATCCAGCGGGACTACGAGCAGTACTTC.

The J gene is TRBJ2-3, the V gene TRBV5-1; TRBD2 matches 7 bases. After removal of 0 bases from V and 2 bases from J, the junction contained 6 bases not matched to a gene. The CDR3 extends over 16 amino acids. Germline CDR1 SGHRS, CDR2 YFSETQ. DNA for the CDR3: TGCGCCAGCAGCTTGGAGGTTGCGGGAGACACAGATACGCAGTATTTT. It translates to CASSLEVAGDTDTQYF. Based on the CDR3 plus reference TRBV5-1 and TRBJ2-3, the full variable domain is KAGVTQTPRYLIKTRGQQVTLSCSPISGHRSVSWYQQTPGQGLQFLFEYFSETQRNKGNFPGRFSGRQFSNSRSEMNVSTLELGDSALYLCASSLEVAGDTDTQYFGPGTRLTVL.

The chain carries TRBV4-3 and TRBJ2-1; TRBD2 matches 9 bases. V lost 4 bases and J lost 9; bases outside the gene matches: 7. Germline CDR1 and CDR2: LGHNA and YSLEER. CDR3 length: 14 residues. The DNA of the CDR3 is TGCGCCAGCAGCCGCGGAAAGCGGGGGGCTGAGCAGTTCTTC. Translation: CASSRGKRGAEQFF.

V is TRBV15 and J is TRBJ2-5, with a tentative D call TRBD1 (6 bases). The CDR3 runs to 13 residues. Deletions cut 5 bases from V and 4 bases from J, with 11 bases between. Germline assignment: CDR1 LNHNV and CDR2 YYDKDF (reference sequence). This CDR3 is CATSWGRTETQYF. The CDR3 DNA sequence: TGTGCCACCAGCTGGGGGCGGACAGAGACCCAGTACTTC.

The chain combines TRBV30 with TRBJ2-7; D is undetermined. Germline V gene data show CDR1 as GTSNPN and CDR2 as SVGIG (reference sequence). The germline V and J ends were trimmed by 2 bases and 2 bases, with 13 bases remaining between them. The CDR3 has 14 residues. For the CDR3, the DNA is TGTGCCTGGAGTTTCGGATCAGGCGCCTACGAGCAGTACTTC. It translates to CAWSFGSGAYEQYF.

Only a few counts were recorded for this clone. V gene TRBV6-5 combines with J gene TRBJ2-5; a possible D gene is TRBD1 (5 bases). CDR1 MNHEY and CDR2 SVGAGI come from the germline V gene. Between the trimmed V and J ends, which lost 4 bases and 4 bases, there was a span of 19 bases. This CDR3 spans 16 amino acids. CDR3 in amino acids: CASSSPVGASRETQYF. The CDR3 region has the DNA TGTGCCAGCAGTTCCCCTGTTGGGGCTTCCAGAGAGACCCAGTACTTC.

Regarding this clone: The junction and the germline gene differ at one end; a read error may be behind it. The chain has TRBV25-1 and TRBJ2-1; tentatively, D is TRBD1 (6 bases). This CDR3 comprises 10 residues. From germline, CDR1 is MGHDK and CDR2 SYGVNS. CDR3 amino acids: CASQGTSRIF. CDR3 sequence (DNA): TGTGCCAGCCAGGGGACCTCCCGAATCTTC.

The chain has TRBV29-1 and TRBJ2-3, with TRBD1 matching 7 bases. The CDR3 sequence is 15 residues long. Germline V lookup: CDR1 SQVTM, CDR2 ANQGSEA. Trimming cost V 3 bases and J 2 bases; bases outside gene matches: 8. Written as DNA, the CDR3 is TGCAGCGTTGAGGTGACAGGGCCGTACACAGATACGCAGTATTTT. This gives the protein CSVEVTGPYTDTQYF.